The TCR beta chain under discussion was sequenced for a study of T cell changes during pregnancy in multiple sclerosis (dated by TCRdb to between 2017 and 2020). For the wider study: In women with multiple sclerosis, the researchers looked at how the T cell repertoire shifted as pregnancy progressed.

Of note for this clone: The target of this receptor is not known. The input lacks base qualities; no much larger clone sits a single base away.

The library relied on the immunoSEQ multiplex PCR assay. Drawn from immuneACCESS, this table holds only the in-frame rearrangements with V and J called that TCRdb kept. Clones are partly lost; checked studies trace under half to an unresolved V gene and leave the rest unexplained. Counted in this sample were about 97,000 clones; about nine tenths of them appeared once. Jointly, the top ten make up over 0.6% of the sample. The CDR3 holds 18 amino acids from the cysteine to the phenylalanine. CDR3 DNA is the only sequence kept; it has 54 bases, read in frame from the first base. The chain is encoded by TRBV21-1 joined to TRBJ2-1; the DNA was not compared with TRBD2, the D call given in the table. TRBV21-1 is tagged as a pseudogene. This clonotype was obtained from a female donor in good health, enrolled as a control in a pregnancy study. The sequencing used peripheral blood, collected in the second trimester of pregnancy. CDR3 sequence: CASSKWLAGDPSYNEQFF. The nucleotide sequence is given as TGTGCCAGCAGCAAGTGGCTAGCGGGAGACCCATCCTACAATGAGCAGTTCTTC.